This T cell receptor (beta chain) stems from a study of Ad26.COV2.S vaccination and SARS-CoV-2 variants. Study details: The trial was COV1001 and the donor's arm was Ad26.COV2.S. Recipients of Ad26.COV2.S got it intramuscularly, once or twice 56 days apart. Study-level findings and limits: Vaccine recipients showed a spike-specific TCR breadth that was higher than in placebo recipients. Reportedly, after vaccination the spike-specific CD8+ and CD4+ T cell responses displayed substantial breadth.

In the case of this clone: Its target is not known.

As for treatment: around 19 received Ad26.COV2.S at low or high dose, single or two shots; about 5 received placebo; per-sample allocation not given. After the first vaccine or placebo injection, samples were drawn on day 63. The assay was immunoSEQ multiplex PCR, and TCRdb's table has in-frame clones only and misses some. This table holds hundreds of thousands of clones, 87% found once. CDR1 and CDR2 from the germline V gene are MRHNA and SNTAGT. The junction had 12 bases not matched to a gene; V was cut back by 6 bases and J by 4 bases. The CDR3 length is 16 residues. The sequence came from a person between 18 and 65 years old who received the Ad26.COV2.S COVID-19 vaccine or a placebo. The source was peripheral blood, collected in a trial of Ad26.COV2.S vaccine versus placebo. The rearrangement joins TRBV6-4 to TRBJ2-5; TRBD2 matches 9 bases. As DNA, the CDR3 is TGTGCCAGCAGCCCTCCGGCGGGAGGGCCAGGAGAGACCCAGTACTTC. Translating it yields CASSPPAGGPGETQYF.